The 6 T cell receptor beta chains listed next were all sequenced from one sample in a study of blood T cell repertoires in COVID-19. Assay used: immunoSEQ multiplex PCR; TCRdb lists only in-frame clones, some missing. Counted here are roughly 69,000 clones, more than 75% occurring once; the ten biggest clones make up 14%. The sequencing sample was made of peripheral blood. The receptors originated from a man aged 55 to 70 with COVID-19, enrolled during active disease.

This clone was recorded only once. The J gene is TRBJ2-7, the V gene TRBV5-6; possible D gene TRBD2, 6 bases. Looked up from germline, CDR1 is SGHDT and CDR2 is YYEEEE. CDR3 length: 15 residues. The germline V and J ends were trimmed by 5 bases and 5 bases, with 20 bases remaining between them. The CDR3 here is CASSLHGGDENEQYF. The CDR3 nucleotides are TGTGCCAGCAGTCTTCATGGCGGGGACGAGAACGAGCAGTACTTC.

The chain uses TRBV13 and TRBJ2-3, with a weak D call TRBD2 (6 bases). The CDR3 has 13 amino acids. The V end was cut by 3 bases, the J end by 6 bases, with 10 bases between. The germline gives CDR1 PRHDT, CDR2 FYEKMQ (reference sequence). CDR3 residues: CASSFRDSDTQYF. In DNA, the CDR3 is TGTGCCAGCAGCTTCCGGGACTCTGATACGCAGTATTTT.

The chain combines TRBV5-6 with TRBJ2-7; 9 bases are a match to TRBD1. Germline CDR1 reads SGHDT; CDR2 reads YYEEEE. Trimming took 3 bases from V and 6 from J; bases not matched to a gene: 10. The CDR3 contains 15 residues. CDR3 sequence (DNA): TGTGCCAGCAGCTACTGGGACAGGGAAGAGGGCGAGCAGTACTTC. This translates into CASSYWDREEGEQYF.

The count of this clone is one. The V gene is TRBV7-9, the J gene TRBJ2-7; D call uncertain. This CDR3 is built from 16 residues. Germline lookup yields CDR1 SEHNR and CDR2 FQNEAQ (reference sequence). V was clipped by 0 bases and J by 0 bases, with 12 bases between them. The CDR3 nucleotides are TGTGCCAGCAGCTTAGCCCGGCAGGTGAGCTCCTACGAGCAGTACTTC. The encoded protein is CASSLARQVSSYEQYF.

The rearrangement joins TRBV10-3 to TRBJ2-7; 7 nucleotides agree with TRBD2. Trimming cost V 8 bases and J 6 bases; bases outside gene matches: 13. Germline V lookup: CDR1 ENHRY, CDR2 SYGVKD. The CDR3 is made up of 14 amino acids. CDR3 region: CAIAAGARKPEQYF. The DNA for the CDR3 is TGTGCCATCGCGGCGGGAGCTCGCAAACCCGAGCAGTACTTC.

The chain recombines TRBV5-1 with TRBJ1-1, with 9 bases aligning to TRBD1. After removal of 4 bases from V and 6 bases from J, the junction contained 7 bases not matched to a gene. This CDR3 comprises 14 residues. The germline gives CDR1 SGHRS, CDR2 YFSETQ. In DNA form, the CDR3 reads TGCGCCAGCAGCGTGCCGGGACAGGGAGCTGAAGCTTTCTTT. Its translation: CASSVPGQGAEAFF. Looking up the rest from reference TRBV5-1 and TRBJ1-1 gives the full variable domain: KAGVTQTPRYLIKTRGQQVTLSCSPISGHRSVSWYQQTPGQGLQFLFEYFSETQRNKGNFPGRFSGRQFSNSRSEMNVSTLELGDSALYLCASSVPGQGAEAFFGQGTRLTVV.